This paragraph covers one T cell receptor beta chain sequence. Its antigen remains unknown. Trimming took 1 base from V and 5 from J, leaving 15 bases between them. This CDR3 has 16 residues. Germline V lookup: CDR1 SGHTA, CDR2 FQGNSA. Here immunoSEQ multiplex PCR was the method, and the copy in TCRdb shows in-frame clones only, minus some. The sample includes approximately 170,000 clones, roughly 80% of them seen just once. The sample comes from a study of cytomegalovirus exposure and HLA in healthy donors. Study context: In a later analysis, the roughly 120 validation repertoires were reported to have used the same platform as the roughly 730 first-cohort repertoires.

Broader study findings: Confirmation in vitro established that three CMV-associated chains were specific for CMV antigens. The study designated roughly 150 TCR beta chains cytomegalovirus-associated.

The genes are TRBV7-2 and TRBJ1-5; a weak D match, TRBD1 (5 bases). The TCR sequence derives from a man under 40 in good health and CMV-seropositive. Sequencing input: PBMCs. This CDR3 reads CASSLGQGGIHQPQHF. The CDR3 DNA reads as TGTGCCAGCAGCTTAGGTCAGGGAGGGATTCATCAGCCCCAGCATTTT.